The present T cell receptor (beta chain) was sequenced within a study of vaccination and CD4 T cells after COVID-19. Using its own MiXCR run on the PCR reads, TCRdb lists one record per CDR3 protein. The top ten hold 0.95% to 1.2% of the sample, which has approximately 17,000 distinct CDR3 sequences, around two thirds seen once. The CDR3 has 13 residues. Per the germline V gene, CDR1 is MNHNS and CDR2 is SASEGT. The V and J ends lost 8 bases and 7 bases respectively, with 12 bases between them. This clonotype was found a few times. V gene TRBV6-1 combines with J gene TRBJ1-6, with D possibly being TRBD1 (5 bases). This clonotype originated in a human donor who had recovered from COVID-19. Sequencing was performed on CD4+ T cells from blood, taken after SARS-CoV-2 vaccination. Here the CDR3 DNA reads TGTGCCAGCCTACCAGACAGCAATTCACCCCTCCACTTT. Translating gives CASLPDSNSPLHF.